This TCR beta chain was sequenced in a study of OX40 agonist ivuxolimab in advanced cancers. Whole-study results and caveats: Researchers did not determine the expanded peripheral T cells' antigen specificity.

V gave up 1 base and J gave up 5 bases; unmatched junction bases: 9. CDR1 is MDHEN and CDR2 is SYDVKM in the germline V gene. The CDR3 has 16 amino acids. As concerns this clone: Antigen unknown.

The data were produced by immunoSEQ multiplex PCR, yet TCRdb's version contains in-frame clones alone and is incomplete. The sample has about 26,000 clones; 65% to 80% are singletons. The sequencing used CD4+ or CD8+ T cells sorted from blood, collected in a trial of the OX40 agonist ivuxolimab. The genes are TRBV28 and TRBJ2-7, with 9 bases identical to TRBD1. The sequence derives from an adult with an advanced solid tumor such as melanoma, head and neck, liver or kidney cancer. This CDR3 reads CASSLFGQGTMNEQYF. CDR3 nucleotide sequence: TGTGCCAGCAGTTTATTTGGACAGGGGACAATGAACGAGCAGTACTTC. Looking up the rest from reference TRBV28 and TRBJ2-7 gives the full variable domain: DVKVTQSSRYLVKRTGEKVFLECVQDMDHENMFWYRQDPGLGLRLIYFSYDVKMKEKGDIPEGYSVSREKKERFSLILESASTNQTSMYLCASSLFGQGTMNEQYFGPGTRLTVT.